These 32 T cell receptor beta chains were all obtained from the same sample, sequenced in a study of blood T cell repertoires in COVID-19. Clones were sequenced by immunoSEQ multiplex PCR, and TCRdb holds only the in-frame ones, with some missing. The sample includes fewer than 350,000 clones, roughly 86% seen only once; the top ten take approximately 10%. The sequenced material came from peripheral blood. These TCRs come from a man in his forties or fifties with active or convalescent COVID-19.

This clone was observed at least ten times. CDR3 sequence: CASSEAGRGNQPQHF. In DNA, the CDR3 is TGTGCCAGCAGTGAAGCGGGGAGGGGCAATCAGCCCCAGCATTTT. This rearrangement joins TRBV6-1 to TRBJ1-5; D uncertain. Trimming took off 0 bases at V and 2 bases at J, with 8 bases between the two ends. CDR1 is MNHNS, CDR2 SASEGT, per germline. The CDR3 has 15 residues.

This chain uses TRBV3-1 (or the pseudogene TRBV3-2) with TRBJ2-3, with D maybe TRBD1 (5 bases). The germline V gene encodes CDR1 LGHDT and CDR2 YNNKEL (reference sequence). Deletions cut 5 bases from V and 7 bases from J, with 7 bases between. The CDR3 covers 11 residues. The CDR3, as DNA: TGTGCCAGCAGCAGGGGATATACGCAGTATTTT. Its protein is CASSRGYTQYF.

This clone came up a few times. The chain links TRBV5-4 to TRBJ1-6; the D gene is possibly TRBD1 (6 bases). The V and J ends lost 0 bases and 9 bases respectively, with 16 bases between them. Germline CDR1 reads SGHNT; CDR2 reads YYREEE (reference sequence). CDR3 length: 16 amino acids. In nucleotides, the CDR3 is TGTGCCAGCAGCTTGGGAAGACAGGACCTGAGTTCACCCCTCCACTTT. Translated: CASSLGRQDLSSPLHF.

V is TRBV2 and J is TRBJ2-1; maybe TRBD1 (5 bases). Germline CDR1 and CDR2: SNHLY and FYNNEI. V was trimmed by 5 bases and J by 8 bases, leaving 16 bases between them. The CDR3 consists of 14 residues. The CDR3 coding sequence is TGTGCCAGCAGTCAACTGGGAATAGGGGATGAGCAGTTCTTC. It specifies CASSQLGIGDEQFF.

V usage is TRBV30 and J usage is TRBJ1-2; TRBD1 matches at 7 bases. The CDR3 totals 14 residues. With V trimmed by 0 bases and J by 7 bases, 8 bases remained unmatched. Germline V gene lookup returns CDR1 GTSNPN and CDR2 SVGIG (reference sequence). Written as DNA, the CDR3 is TGTGCCTGGAGTGTAGGGGGCGCAGGGAGTGGCTACACCTTC. This encodes CAWSVGGAGSGYTF.

With regard to this clone: Different DNA sequences within this sample yield the same CDR3. The gene calls are TRBV9 and TRBJ1-5; D is ambiguous. Germline V gives CDR1 SGDLS, CDR2 YYNGEE. Trimming took 1 base from V and 2 from J, leaving 7 bases between them. The CDR3 has 14 residues. CDR3 nucleotide sequence: TGTGCCAGCAGCGTAACGGGAGGCAATCAGCCCCAGCATTTT. Its translation is CASSVTGGNQPQHF.

The V call is TRBV4-1, the J call TRBJ1-4, with 9 positions matching TRBD1. Germline-derived CDR1 and CDR2 are MGHRA and YSYEKL. The CDR3 loop spans 15 amino acids. J lost 8 bases, V lost 3 bases, and 7 bases had no gene match. The DNA of the CDR3 is TGCGCCAGCAGCCAGGAAGGACAGGGGCGGGAAAAACTGTTTTTT. This gives the protein CASSQEGQGREKLFF.

This chain uses TRBV25-1 with TRBJ2-6, with 8 bases that match TRBD1. Germline CDR1 MGHDK, CDR2 SYGVNS. V dropped 8 bases and J dropped 0; count of bases not matched to a gene: 6. This CDR3 spans 16 amino acids. Here the CDR3 DNA reads TGTGCCAGCGGACGCACAGGGGGCTCTGGGGCCAACGTCCTGACTTTC. Encoded protein: CASGRTGGSGANVLTF.

The chain employs TRBV19 and TRBJ1-6; no definite D call. With 8 bases removed from V and 0 bases from J, the gap between germline ends came to 11 bases. Germline CDR1 reads LNHDA; CDR2 reads SQIVND (reference sequence). The CDR3 has 15 amino acids. The CDR3 here is CASCGGSSYNSPLHF. DNA of the CDR3: TGTGCCAGTTGCGGCGGTAGCTCCTATAATTCACCCCTCCACTTT.

The V call is TRBV3-1 (or the pseudogene TRBV3-2), the J call TRBJ2-5; the D is unclear. Trimming shortened V by 5 bases and J by 4 bases, and 5 bases separated the two germline ends. This CDR3 spans 11 amino acids. Germline V lookup: CDR1 LGHDT, CDR2 YNNKEL (reference sequence). CDR3 residues: CASSRRETQYF. The CDR3 region has the DNA TGTGCCAGCAGCAGGAGAGAGACCCAGTACTTC.

Remarks on this clone: Other DNA sequences in this sample translate to the same CDR3. The rearrangement uses TRBV30 and TRBJ1-5; D is unclear. V shed 0 bases and J shed 2 bases, with 11 bases lying between them. The germline gives CDR1 GTSNPN, CDR2 SVGIG (reference sequence). This CDR3 has 15 amino acids. DNA for the CDR3: TGTGCCTGGAGTGTACCGGGCGGGGGCAATCAGCCCCAGCATTTT. Translated: CAWSVPGGGNQPQHF. Based on the CDR3 plus reference TRBV30 and TRBJ1-5, the full variable domain is SQTIHQWPATLVQPVGSPLSLECTVEGTSNPNLYWYRQAAGRGLQLLFYSVGIGQISSEVPQNLSASRPQDRQFILSSKKLLLSDSGFYLCAWSVPGGGNQPQHFGDGTRLSIL.

This clone was observed a handful of times. The chain couples TRBV12-5 to TRBJ1-1; D perhaps matches TRBD1 (6 bases). The V end lost 0 bases, the J end lost 4 bases, and 12 bases lay between the germline ends. This CDR3 is built from 15 residues. CDR1 is LGHNT and CDR2 is FRNRAP in the germline V gene. CDR3 residues: CASGLVLGASTEAFF. CDR3 nucleotide sequence: TGTGCTAGTGGTTTGGTACTGGGGGCGAGCACTGAAGCTTTCTTT.

The V and J genes are TRBV24-1 and TRBJ2-1, with 12 bases matching TRBD1. Unmatched junction bases numbered 7, after V lost 6 bases and J lost 8 bases. Per the germline V gene, CDR1 is KGHDR and CDR2 is SFDVKD. CDR3 length equals 15 residues. CDR3 region: CATSKVGQGAHEQFF. Written as DNA, the CDR3 is TGTGCCACCAGTAAGGTGGGACAGGGGGCGCATGAGCAGTTCTTC.

The chain recombines TRBV6-4 with TRBJ2-1; D is uncertain. Germline V gene lookup returns CDR1 MRHNA and CDR2 SNTAGT. Trimming removed 4 bases from V and 4 bases from J, with 8 bases in between. The CDR3 loop spans 13 amino acids. The chain's CDR3 is CASSVERYNEQFF. The CDR3 coding sequence is TGTGCCAGCAGTGTAGAACGGTACAATGAGCAGTTCTTC.

The genes are TRBV24-1 and TRBJ1-5; no reliable D call. CDR3 length: 14 amino acids. V lost 4 bases, J lost 8 bases, and 14 bases lay in between. The germline V gene has CDR1 KGHDR and CDR2 SFDVKD. In nucleotides, the CDR3 is TGTGCCACCAGTGACCTGCGAGACGGGGAGCCCCAGCATTTT. It is translated as CATSDLRDGEPQHF.

This sequence joins TRBV5-5 and TRBJ2-7, with D hard to call. Deletions cut 4 bases from V and 0 bases from J, with 11 bases between. There are 14 residues in the CDR3. The germline V gene encodes CDR1 SGHKS and CDR2 YYEKEE (reference sequence). The CDR3 protein is CASSTDMGSYEQYF. CDR3 in DNA: TGTGCCAGCAGCACCGACATGGGCTCCTACGAGCAGTACTTC.

This chain uses TRBV11-2 with TRBJ1-2, with 10 bases that match TRBD1. Losses at the gene ends were 6 bases for V and 4 bases for J; bases not matched to a gene: 5. Germline lookup yields CDR1 SGHAT and CDR2 FQNNGV. The CDR3 contains 14 residues. CDR3 DNA sequence: TGTGCCAGCAGTCCGAGACAGGGGGCCTATGGCTACACCTTC. Its protein product is CASSPRQGAYGYTF. Full variable domain (remainder filled in from reference TRBV11-2 and TRBJ1-2): EAGVAQSPRYKIIEKRQSVAFWCNPISGHATLYWYQQILGQGPKLLIQFQNNGVVDDSQLPKDRFSAERLKGVDSTLKIQPAKLEDSAVYLCASSPRQGAYGYTFGSGTRLTVV.

The rearrangement links TRBV9 to TRBJ2-1; 7 bases are shared with TRBD1. Per germline, CDR1 SGDLS and CDR2 YYNGEE. V shed 2 bases and J 6 bases; nucleotides not matched to a gene: 2. This CDR3 contains 13 residues. The CDR3 region is CASSVTGPNEQFF. CDR3 sequence (DNA): TGTGCCAGCAGCGTGACAGGGCCCAATGAGCAGTTCTTC.

The rearrangement joins TRBV28 to TRBJ2-3, with D maybe TRBD2 (5 bases). CDR1 is MDHEN, CDR2 SYDVKM, per germline. The CDR3 has 11 residues. V was clipped by 6 bases and J by 7 bases, with 8 bases between them. CDR3 nucleotides: TGTGCCAGCAGGACGGGAAATACGCAGTATTTT. It specifies CASRTGNTQYF.

A single count supports this clone. V and J are TRBV5-1 and TRBJ2-7; TRBD1 matches at 7 bases. Trimming at V came to 1 base and at J to 1 base, leaving 2 bases not matched to a gene. The germline CDR1 and CDR2 sequences are SGHRS and YFSETQ. CDR3 length: 14 residues. CDR3 coding DNA: TGCGCCAGCAGCTTGACAGGGGAATCCTACGAGCAGTACTTC. Protein: CASSLTGESYEQYF.

The rearrangement joins TRBV30 to TRBJ1-1; TRBD1 matches 7 bases. V was pared by 4 bases and J by 1 base, with 3 bases of the junction left unmatched. Germline V gene data show CDR1 as GTSNPN and CDR2 as SVGIG (reference sequence). The CDR3 has 13 amino acids. CDR3 loop: CAWTRQGNTEAFF. CDR3 bases: TGTGCCTGGACCAGACAGGGGAACACTGAAGCTTTCTTT.

V and J are TRBV9 and TRBJ2-2; perhaps TRBD1 as D (6 bases). The CDR3 has 15 amino acids. V lost 2 bases and J lost 4, with 12 bases in between. CDR1 and CDR2 (germline): SGDLS, YYNGEE. The CDR3 coding sequence is TGTGCCAGCAGCGTGGACAGCTGGGCCACCGGGGAGCTGTTTTTT. Protein sequence: CASSVDSWATGELFF.

The chain joins TRBV6-6 to TRBJ1-4; 9 nucleotides match TRBD1. Looked up from germline, CDR1 is MNHNY and CDR2 is SVGAGI (reference sequence). V lost 5 bases, J lost 6 bases, and 4 bases stayed unmatched. The CDR3 is made up of 14 amino acids. Here the CDR3 reads CASSRDREDEKLFF. The CDR3 nucleotides read TGTGCCAGCAGTAGGGACAGGGAAGATGAAAAACTGTTTTTT.

The chain uses TRBV28 and TRBJ2-1; 10 bases are a match to TRBD2. V was pared by 6 bases and J by 8 bases, with 10 bases of the junction left unmatched. The CDR3 spans 15 residues. Germline CDR1 reads MDHEN; CDR2 reads SYDVKM. The CDR3 loop reads CASRRRTSGGDEQFF. The CDR3 nucleotides read TGTGCCAGCAGGAGACGGACTAGCGGAGGTGATGAGCAGTTCTTC.

The chain combines TRBV13 with TRBJ1-2; 11 bases align to TRBD1. The CDR3 totals 16 residues. Germline CDR1 reads PRHDT; CDR2 reads FYEKMQ (reference sequence). With 3 bases clipped from V and 7 bases from J, the junction kept 10 bases outside the gene matches. Here the CDR3 reads CASSLLYPGTGGGYTF. The CDR3, as DNA: TGTGCCAGCAGCTTGCTGTATCCTGGGACAGGGGGTGGCTACACCTTC.

This rearrangement joins TRBV19 to TRBJ1-1; the D gene is possibly TRBD1 (5 bases). The V and J ends lost 4 bases and 0 bases respectively, with 9 bases between them. In germline, CDR1 is LNHDA, CDR2 SQIVND (reference sequence). The CDR3 consists of 14 residues. CDR3 DNA sequence: TGTGCCAGTAGTACCCCAGGGATGAACACTGAAGCTTTCTTT. It encodes CASSTPGMNTEAFF.

J is TRBJ2-7 and V is TRBV5-6, with TRBD2 as a possible D gene (6 bases). This CDR3 contains 13 residues. V dropped 4 bases and J dropped 6 bases, with 14 bases sitting between them. Germline lookup yields CDR1 SGHDT and CDR2 YYEEEE. The CDR3 protein is CASSPTLEGEQYF. CDR3 sequence (DNA): TGTGCCAGCAGCCCCACGCTGGAGGGCGAGCAGTACTTC.

V and J are TRBV7-9 and TRBJ2-1; 15 bases are shared with TRBD2. The CDR3 is 17 residues long. J gave up 10 bases and V 5 bases, and 12 bases lay outside the gene matches. Germline V lookup: CDR1 SEHNR, CDR2 FQNEAQ (reference sequence). The CDR3 loop is CASSRGLAGGPAGEQFF. CDR3 coding DNA: TGTGCCAGCAGCCGGGGACTAGCGGGAGGCCCCGCCGGGGAGCAGTTCTTC.

The chain is built from TRBV30 and TRBJ1-4, with 10 bases aligning to TRBD1. V was pared by 3 bases and J by 10 bases, with 8 bases of the junction left unmatched. The CDR3 spans 14 residues. Germline V gene sequence: CDR1 GTSNPN, CDR2 SVGIG (reference sequence). The CDR3 nucleotides read TGTGCCTGGAGCCAGGGACAGGGGATAGGAAAACTGTTTTTT. It yields the protein CAWSQGQGIGKLFF.

V gene TRBV19 combines with J gene TRBJ1-2; D is uncertain. V shed 3 bases and J shed 4 bases, with 24 bases lying between them. CDR1 is LNHDA and CDR2 is SQIVND in the germline V gene (reference sequence). This CDR3 spans 18 amino acids. The CDR3 DNA reads TGTGCCAGTAGTATGGAAGGAGGTACCGCCGGCCCTCTCTATGGCTACACCTTC. Protein sequence: CASSMEGGTAGPLYGYTF.

This clone has more than one count but fewer than ten. The genes are TRBV5-1 and TRBJ2-2; maybe TRBD1 (6 bases). The V gene's germline CDR1 is SGHRS and CDR2 YFSETQ. This CDR3 has 16 amino acids. The V gene lost 4 bases and the J gene lost 2 bases, with 15 bases spanning the gap. CDR3 protein: CASSPRTESNTGELFF. CDR3 in DNA: TGCGCCAGCAGCCCCCGGACAGAAAGTAACACCGGGGAGCTGTTTTTT.

The rearrangement uses TRBV29-1 and TRBJ2-5; D may be TRBD2 (6 bases). The germline V gene has CDR1 SQVTM and CDR2 ANQGSEA. This CDR3 is built from 13 residues. V was trimmed by 2 bases and J by 5 bases, leaving 12 bases between them. The CDR3 spells CSVEPNSGETQYF. CDR3 DNA: TGCAGCGTTGAACCCAACAGCGGGGAGACCCAGTACTTC.